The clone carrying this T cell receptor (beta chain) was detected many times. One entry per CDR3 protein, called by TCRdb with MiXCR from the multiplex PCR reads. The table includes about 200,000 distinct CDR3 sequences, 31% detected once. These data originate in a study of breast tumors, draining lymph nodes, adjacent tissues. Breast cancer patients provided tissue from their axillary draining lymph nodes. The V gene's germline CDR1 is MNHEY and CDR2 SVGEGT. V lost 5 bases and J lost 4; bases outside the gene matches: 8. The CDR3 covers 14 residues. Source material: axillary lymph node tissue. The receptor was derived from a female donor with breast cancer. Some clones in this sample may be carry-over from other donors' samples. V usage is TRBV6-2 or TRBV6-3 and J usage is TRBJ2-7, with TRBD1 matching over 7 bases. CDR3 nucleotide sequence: TGTGCCAGCAGTCCCCGGGCCAGGGGGTACGAGCAGTACTTC. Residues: CASSPRARGYEQYF.